This TCR beta chain emerged from a study of T cells after yellow fever vaccination. This clonotype turned up a few times. Its specificity is not known. Broader study findings: After the booster, about 95% of CD4 and 75% to 90% of CD8 primary-response clones were re-detected. Contaminating bulk clonotypes could be abundant in FACS-sorted repertoires.

The CDR3 covers 16 residues. Deletions cut 0 bases from V and 6 bases from J, with 17 bases between. Germline V gene data show CDR1 as GTSNPN and CDR2 as SVGIG (reference sequence). 5'RACE template switching produced TCR cDNA carrying a universal primer site and UMIs. TCRdb used MiXCR to reprocess the 5' RACE reads, holding one entry per CDR3 protein. The repertoire holds more than 450,000 distinct CDR3 sequences, with around a fifth as singletons. The rearrangement joins TRBV30 to TRBJ2-2, with D possibly being TRBD1 or TRBD2 (6 bases each). Sequenced material: PBMCs, taken about 21 days after the first yellow fever vaccination. The TCR originated in a man between 18 and 35 years old who received the YFV17D yellow fever vaccine. The CDR3 here is CAWSVNRGLGAGELFF. CDR3 sequence (DNA): TGTGCCTGGAGTGTAAATCGGGGGCTGGGGGCCGGGGAGCTGTTTTTT.